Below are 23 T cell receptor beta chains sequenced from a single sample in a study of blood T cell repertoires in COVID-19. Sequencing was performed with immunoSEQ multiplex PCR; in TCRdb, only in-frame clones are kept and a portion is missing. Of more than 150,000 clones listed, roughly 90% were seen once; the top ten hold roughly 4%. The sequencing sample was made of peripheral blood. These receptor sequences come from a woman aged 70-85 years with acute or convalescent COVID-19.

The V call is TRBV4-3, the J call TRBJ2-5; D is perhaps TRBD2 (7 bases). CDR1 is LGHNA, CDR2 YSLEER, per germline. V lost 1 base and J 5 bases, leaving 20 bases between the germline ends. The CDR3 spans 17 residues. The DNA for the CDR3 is TGCGCCAGCAGCCAAGGACTGAGGGGGGGTTTGCACGAGACCCAGTACTTC. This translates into CASSQGLRGGLHETQYF.

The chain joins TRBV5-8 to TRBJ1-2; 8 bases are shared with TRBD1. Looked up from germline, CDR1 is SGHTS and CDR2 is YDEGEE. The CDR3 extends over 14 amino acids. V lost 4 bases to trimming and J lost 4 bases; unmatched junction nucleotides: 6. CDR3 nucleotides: TGTGCCAGCAGCAGAGGACAGGGCGCCTATGGCTACACCTTC. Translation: CASSRGQGAYGYTF.

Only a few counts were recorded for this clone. The CDR3 is CASSRDQGPNEKLFF. CDR3 DNA: TGCGCCAGCAGCAGGGACCAGGGGCCTAATGAAAAACTGTTTTTT. The chain recombines TRBV5-1 with TRBJ1-4; D might be TRBD1 (6 bases). This CDR3 is 15 amino acids long. Germline V gene sequence: CDR1 SGHRS, CDR2 YFSETQ. V dropped 4 bases and J dropped 3 bases, with 13 bases sitting between them.

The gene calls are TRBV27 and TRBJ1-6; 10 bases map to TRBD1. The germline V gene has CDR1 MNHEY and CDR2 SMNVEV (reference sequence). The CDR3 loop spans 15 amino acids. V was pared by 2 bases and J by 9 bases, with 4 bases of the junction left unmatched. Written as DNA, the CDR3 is TGTGCCAGCAGTTTAACGACAGGGGGCGGTTCACCCCTCCACTTT. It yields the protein CASSLTTGGGSPLHF.

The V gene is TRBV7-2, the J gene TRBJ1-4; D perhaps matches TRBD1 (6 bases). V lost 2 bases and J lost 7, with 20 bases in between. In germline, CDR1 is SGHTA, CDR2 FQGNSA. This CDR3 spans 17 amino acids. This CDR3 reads CASSLKRGLRAGEKLFF. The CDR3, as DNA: TGTGCCAGCAGCTTAAAGAGGGGGTTGAGGGCAGGTGAAAAACTGTTTTTT.

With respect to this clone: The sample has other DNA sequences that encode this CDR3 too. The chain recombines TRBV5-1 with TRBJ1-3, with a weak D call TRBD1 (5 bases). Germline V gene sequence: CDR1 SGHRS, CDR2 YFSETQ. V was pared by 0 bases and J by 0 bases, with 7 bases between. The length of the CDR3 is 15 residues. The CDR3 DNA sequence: TGCGCCAGCAGCTTGGCAGGGATCTCTGGAAACACCATATATTTT. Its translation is CASSLAGISGNTIYF.

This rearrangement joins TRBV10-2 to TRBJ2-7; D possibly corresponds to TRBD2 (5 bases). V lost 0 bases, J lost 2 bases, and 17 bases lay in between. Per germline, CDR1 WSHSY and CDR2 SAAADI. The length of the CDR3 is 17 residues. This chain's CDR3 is CASSESKNVALTYEQYF. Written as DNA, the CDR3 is TGCGCCAGCAGTGAGTCCAAGAATGTAGCGCTGACCTACGAGCAGTACTTC.

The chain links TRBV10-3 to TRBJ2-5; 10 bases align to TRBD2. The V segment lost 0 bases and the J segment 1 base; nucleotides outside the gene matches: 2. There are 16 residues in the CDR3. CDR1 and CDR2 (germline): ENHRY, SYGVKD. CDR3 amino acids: CAISESLAGVQETQYF. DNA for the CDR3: TGTGCCATCAGTGAGTCTCTAGCGGGGGTCCAAGAGACCCAGTACTTC.

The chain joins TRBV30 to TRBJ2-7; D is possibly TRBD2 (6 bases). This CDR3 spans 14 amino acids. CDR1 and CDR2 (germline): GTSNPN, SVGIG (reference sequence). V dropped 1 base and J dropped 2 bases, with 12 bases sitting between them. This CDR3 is CAWSGGGNPYEQYF. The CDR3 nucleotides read TGTGCCTGGAGTGGCGGAGGGAACCCCTACGAGCAGTACTTC.

The CDR3: CASSHRGLAGAKDTQYF. The CDR3, as DNA: TGTGCCAGCAGTCACCGGGGACTAGCGGGGGCCAAAGATACGCAGTATTTT. The V and J genes are TRBV6-6 and TRBJ2-3, with TRBD2 matching over 14 bases. V shed 5 bases and J 5 bases; nucleotides not matched to a gene: 9. This CDR3 spans 17 amino acids. Per the germline V gene, CDR1 is MNHNY and CDR2 is SVGAGI (reference sequence).

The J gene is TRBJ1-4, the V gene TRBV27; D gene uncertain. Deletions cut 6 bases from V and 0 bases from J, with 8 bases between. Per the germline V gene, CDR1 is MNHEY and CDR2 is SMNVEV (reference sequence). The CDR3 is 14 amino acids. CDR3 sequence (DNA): TGTGCCAGCAGAGATTTAGCAACTAATGAAAAACTGTTTTTT. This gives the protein CASRDLATNEKLFF.

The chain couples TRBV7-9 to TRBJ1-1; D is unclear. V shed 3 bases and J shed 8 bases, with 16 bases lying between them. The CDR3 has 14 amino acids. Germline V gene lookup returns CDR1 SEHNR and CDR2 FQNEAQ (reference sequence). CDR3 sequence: CASSFTERTQEAFF. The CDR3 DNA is TGTGCCAGCAGCTTCACAGAGCGGACGCAGGAAGCTTTCTTT.

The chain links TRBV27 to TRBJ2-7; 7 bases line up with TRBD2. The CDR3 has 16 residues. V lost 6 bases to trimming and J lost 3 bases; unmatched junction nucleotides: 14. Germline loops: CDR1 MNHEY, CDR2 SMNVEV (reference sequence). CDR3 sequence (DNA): TGTGCCAGCAGCCCAAGCTGGGACGGGGGGAACTACGAGCAGTACTTC. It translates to CASSPSWDGGNYEQYF.

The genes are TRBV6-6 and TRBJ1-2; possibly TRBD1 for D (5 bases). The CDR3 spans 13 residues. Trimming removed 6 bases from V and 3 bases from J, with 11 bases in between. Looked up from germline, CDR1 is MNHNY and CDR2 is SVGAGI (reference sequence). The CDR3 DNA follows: TGTGCCAGCAGCTCGTCGACAGACTATGGCTACACCTTC. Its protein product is CASSSSTDYGYTF.

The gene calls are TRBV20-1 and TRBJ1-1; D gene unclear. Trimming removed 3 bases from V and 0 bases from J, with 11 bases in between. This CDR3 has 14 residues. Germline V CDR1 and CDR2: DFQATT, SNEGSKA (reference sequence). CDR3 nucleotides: TGCAGTGCTAGTCCCCGCAGGATGAACACTGAAGCTTTCTTT. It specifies CSASPRRMNTEAFF.

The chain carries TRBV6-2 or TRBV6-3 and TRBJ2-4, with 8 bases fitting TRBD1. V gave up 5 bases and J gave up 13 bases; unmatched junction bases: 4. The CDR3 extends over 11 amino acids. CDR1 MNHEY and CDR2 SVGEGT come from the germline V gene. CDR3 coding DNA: TGTGCCAGCAGTGCCGGGACAGGCCAGTACTTC. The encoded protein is CASSAGTGQYF.

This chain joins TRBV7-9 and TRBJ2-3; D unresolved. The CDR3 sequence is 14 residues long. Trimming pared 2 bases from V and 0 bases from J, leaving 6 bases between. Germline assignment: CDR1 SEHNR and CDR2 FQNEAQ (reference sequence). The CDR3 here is CASSLRQSTDTQYF. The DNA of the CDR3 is TGTGCCAGCAGCTTACGCCAGAGCACAGATACGCAGTATTTT.

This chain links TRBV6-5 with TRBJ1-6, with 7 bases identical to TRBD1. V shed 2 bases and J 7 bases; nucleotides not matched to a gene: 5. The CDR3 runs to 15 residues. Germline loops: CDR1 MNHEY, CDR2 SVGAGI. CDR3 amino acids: CASSYEGQANSPLHF. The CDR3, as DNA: TGTGCCAGCAGTTACGAAGGACAGGCAAATTCACCCCTCCACTTT.

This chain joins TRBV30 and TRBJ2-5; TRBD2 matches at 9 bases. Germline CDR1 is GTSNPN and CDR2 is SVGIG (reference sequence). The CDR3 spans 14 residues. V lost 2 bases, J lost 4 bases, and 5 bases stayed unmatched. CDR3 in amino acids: CAWSSPGLAETQYF. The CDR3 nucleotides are TGTGCCTGGAGTTCACCGGGACTAGCAGAGACCCAGTACTTC.

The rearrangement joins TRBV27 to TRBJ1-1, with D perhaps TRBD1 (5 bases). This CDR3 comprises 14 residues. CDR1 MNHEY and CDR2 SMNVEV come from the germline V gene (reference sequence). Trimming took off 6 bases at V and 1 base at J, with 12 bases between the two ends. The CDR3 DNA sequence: TGTGCCAGCAGATCGGTCCAGGGGAACACTGAAGCTTTCTTT. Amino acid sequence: CASRSVQGNTEAFF.

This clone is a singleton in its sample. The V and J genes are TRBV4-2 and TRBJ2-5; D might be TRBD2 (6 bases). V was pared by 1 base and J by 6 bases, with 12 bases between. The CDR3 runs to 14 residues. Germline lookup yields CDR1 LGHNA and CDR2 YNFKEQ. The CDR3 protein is CASSQVRGGKTQYF. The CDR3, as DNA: TGTGCCAGCAGCCAAGTAAGGGGAGGAAAGACCCAGTACTTC.

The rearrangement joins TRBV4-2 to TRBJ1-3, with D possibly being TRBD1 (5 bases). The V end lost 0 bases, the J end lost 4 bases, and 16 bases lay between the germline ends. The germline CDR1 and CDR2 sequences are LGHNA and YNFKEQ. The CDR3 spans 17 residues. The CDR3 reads CASSQDPREGSGNTIYF. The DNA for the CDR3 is TGTGCCAGCAGCCAAGATCCCAGGGAAGGCTCCGGAAACACCATATATTTT.

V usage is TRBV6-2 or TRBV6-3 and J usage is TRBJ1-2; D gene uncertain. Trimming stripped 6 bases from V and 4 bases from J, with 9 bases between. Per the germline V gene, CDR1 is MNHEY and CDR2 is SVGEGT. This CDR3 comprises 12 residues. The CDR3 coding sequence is TGTGCCAGCAGCCAAGCGGGCTATGGCTACACCTTC. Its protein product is CASSQAGYGYTF.